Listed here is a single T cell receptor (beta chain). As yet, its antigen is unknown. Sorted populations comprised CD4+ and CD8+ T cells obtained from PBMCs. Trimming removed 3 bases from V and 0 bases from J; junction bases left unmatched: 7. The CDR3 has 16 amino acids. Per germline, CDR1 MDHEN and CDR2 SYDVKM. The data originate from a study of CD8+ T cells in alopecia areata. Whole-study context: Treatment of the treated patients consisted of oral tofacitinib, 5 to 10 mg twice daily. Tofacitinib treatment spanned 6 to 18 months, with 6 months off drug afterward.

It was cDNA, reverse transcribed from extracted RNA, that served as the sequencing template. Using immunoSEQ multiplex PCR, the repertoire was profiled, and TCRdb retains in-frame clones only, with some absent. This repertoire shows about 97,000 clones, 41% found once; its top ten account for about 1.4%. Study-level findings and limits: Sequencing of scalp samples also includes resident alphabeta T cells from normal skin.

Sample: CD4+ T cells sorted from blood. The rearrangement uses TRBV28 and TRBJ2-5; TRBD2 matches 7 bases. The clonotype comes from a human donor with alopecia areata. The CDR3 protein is CASSFPGLVYQETQYF. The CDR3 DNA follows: TGTGCCAGCAGTTTCCCCGGACTAGTCTACCAAGAGACCCAGTACTTC.